These 24 T cell receptor beta chains came from one sample sequenced in a study of cytomegalovirus exposure and HLA in healthy donors. The PCR ran on 60 Vbeta and 13 Jbeta primers. Here immunoSEQ multiplex PCR was the method, and the copy in TCRdb shows in-frame clones only, minus some. The sample includes 90,000 to 150,000 clones, approximately 79% of them seen just once. The material sequenced was PBMCs. These receptors came from a man between 45 and 60 years old in good health and CMV-seropositive.

The chain combines TRBV2 with TRBJ1-1; perhaps TRBD1 as D (6 bases). The germline V gene encodes CDR1 SNHLY and CDR2 FYNNEI. This CDR3 is 16 amino acids long. With 5 bases removed from V and 0 bases from J, the gap between germline ends came to 16 bases. For the CDR3, the DNA is TGTGCCAGCAGTTGGGACACAGACAGAATGAACACTGAAGCTTTCTTT. Encoded protein: CASSWDTDRMNTEAFF.

The chain uses TRBV5-3 and TRBJ1-3, with D tentatively TRBD1 (6 bases). TRBV5-3 falls under the ORF class, with uncertain function. This CDR3 has 14 residues. The V end was cut by 0 bases, the J end by 4 bases, with 8 bases between. The chain's CDR3 is CARSLAGAGNTIYF. CDR3 nucleotides: TGTGCCAGAAGCTTGGCAGGGGCAGGAAACACCATATATTTT.

This sequence joins TRBV9 and TRBJ1-5, with D possibly being TRBD1 (6 bases). CDR1 is SGDLS and CDR2 is YYNGEE in the germline V gene. V lost 4 bases and J 2 bases, leaving 13 bases between the germline ends. The CDR3 length is 15 residues. The DNA for the CDR3 is TGTGCCAGCAGCCTCACAGGGTTAGGCAATCAGCCCCAGCATTTT. Residues: CASSLTGLGNQPQHF.

This clone was counted a few times. The rearrangement links TRBV28 to TRBJ1-5; 9 nucleotides match TRBD1. The CDR3 loop spans 15 amino acids. Per the germline V gene, CDR1 is MDHEN and CDR2 is SYDVKM. The V segment lost 5 bases and the J segment 5 bases; nucleotides outside the gene matches: 7. The CDR3 DNA sequence: TGTGCCAGCAGTGGTAAGGACAGGGGTTATCAGCCCCAGCATTTT. It codes for CASSGKDRGYQPQHF.

There are a few counts of this clone. J is TRBJ2-7 and V is TRBV18; TRBD1 matches at 7 bases. The V and J ends lost 5 bases and 6 bases, in that order; junction bases with no gene match: 10. The CDR3 extends over 14 amino acids. In germline, CDR1 is KGHSH, CDR2 LQKENI. The CDR3 nucleotides read TGTGCCAGCTCAGCGGACAGGTCTATCCGCGAGCAGTACTTC. It translates to CASSADRSIREQYF.

J is TRBJ2-1 and V is TRBV5-6; D not resolved. V gave up 4 bases and J gave up 3 bases, with 11 bases separating them. Germline lookup yields CDR1 SGHDT and CDR2 YYEEEE. CDR3 length equals 14 residues. This chain's CDR3 is CASSLIGHYNEQFF. The CDR3 nucleotides read TGTGCCAGCAGCCTCATTGGCCACTACAATGAGCAGTTCTTC.

The CDR3 DNA is TGTGCCAGTAGTATAGAGGGTCGCGGTCAGCCCCAGCATTTT. This codes for CASSIEGRGQPQHF. The chain is built from TRBV19 and TRBJ1-5; the D is unclear. The CDR3 spans 14 residues. V was pared by 0 bases and J by 6 bases, with 9 bases between. The germline V gene encodes CDR1 LNHDA and CDR2 SQIVND (reference sequence). Filled out from reference TRBV19 and TRBJ1-5, the complete variable domain reads DGGITQSPKYLFRKEGQNVTLSCEQNLNHDAMYWYRQDPGQGLRLIYYSQIVNDFQKGDIAEGYSVSREKKESFPLTVTSAQKNPTAFYLCASSIEGRGQPQHFGDGTRLSIL.

The chain recombines TRBV9 with TRBJ2-3, with 7 nucleotides matching TRBD1. In germline, CDR1 is SGDLS, CDR2 YYNGEE. The CDR3 is 15 residues long. V was pared by 0 bases and J by 2 bases, with 3 bases of the junction left unmatched. The CDR3 spells CASSVEGQLTDTQYF. DNA for the CDR3: TGTGCCAGCAGCGTAGAGGGACAGCTCACAGATACGCAGTATTTT.

This clone showed up just once. J is TRBJ1-5 and V is TRBV28; possibly TRBD1 for D (5 bases). Per germline, CDR1 MDHEN and CDR2 SYDVKM. V lost 6 bases, J lost 4 bases, and 13 bases lay in between. The CDR3 is made up of 14 amino acids. The CDR3: CASRSGESNQPQHF. The CDR3 region has the DNA TGTGCCAGCAGATCGGGGGAATCGAATCAGCCCCAGCATTTT. Combining the CDR3 with reference TRBV28 and TRBJ1-5 gives the whole variable domain DVKVTQSSRYLVKRTGEKVFLECVQDMDHENMFWYRQDPGLGLRLIYFSYDVKMKEKGDIPEGYSVSREKKERFSLILESASTNQTSMYLCASRSGESNQPQHFGDGTRLSIL.

This chain joins TRBV19 and TRBJ2-3, with TRBD1 as a possible D gene (5 bases). Deletions cut 2 bases from V and 4 bases from J, with 22 bases between. The V gene's germline CDR1 is LNHDA and CDR2 SQIVND (reference sequence). The CDR3 loop spans 18 amino acids. The CDR3 region has the DNA TGTGCCAGTAGTATACTTTTCTCGGCAGGGTGGAATGCAGATACGCAGTATTTT. Protein sequence: CASSILFSAGWNADTQYF.

This clone has a handful of counts. This chain uses TRBV15 with TRBJ2-1, with TRBD1 matching 10 bases. V dropped 3 bases and J dropped 8; count of bases not matched to a gene: 16. From germline, CDR1 is LNHNV and CDR2 YYDKDF (reference sequence). The CDR3 is 18 amino acids. CDR3: CATSSELPGQGVKDEQFF. Written as DNA, the CDR3 is TGTGCCACCAGCAGTGAATTACCCGGACAGGGGGTAAAGGATGAGCAGTTCTTC.

To note about this clone: Its ends do not fully match the called genes, so a read error is possible. This chain uses TRBV7-9 with TRBJ2-3, with 11 bases matching TRBD2. The germline CDR1 and CDR2 sequences are SEHNR and FQNEAQ (reference sequence). There are 16 residues in the CDR3. The CDR3 sequence is CSSSEGLAGGGGTQYF. The CDR3 region has the DNA TGTTCCAGCAGCGAGGGGCTAGCGGGAGGTGGTGGTACGCAGTATTTT.

The chain carries TRBV5-1 and TRBJ1-1; TRBD1 agrees at 9 bases. The CDR3 sequence is 13 residues long. The germline V gene has CDR1 SGHRS and CDR2 YFSETQ. V lost 4 bases to trimming and J lost 6 bases; unmatched junction nucleotides: 4. CDR3 in amino acids: CASSRDRDSEAFF. The DNA of the CDR3 is TGCGCCAGCAGCAGGGACAGGGATTCTGAAGCTTTCTTT.

This clone turned up a few times. This chain uses TRBV14 with TRBJ2-5, with D maybe TRBD2 (5 bases). CDR3 length equals 16 residues. Trimming shortened V by 1 base and J by 1 base, and 13 bases separated the two germline ends. Per the germline V gene, CDR1 is SGHDN and CDR2 is FVKESK. The CDR3 DNA follows: TGTGCCAGCAGCCAAGTCGAGCGGACCTTCCAAGAGACCCAGTACTTC. Protein sequence: CASSQVERTFQETQYF. Drawing the rest from reference TRBV14 and TRBJ2-5, the complete variable domain is EAGVTQFPSHSVIEKGQTVTLRCDPISGHDNLYWYRRVMGKEIKFLLHFVKESKQDESGMPNNRFLAERTGGTYSTLKVQPAELEDSGVYFCASSQVERTFQETQYFGPGTRLLVL.

The V call is TRBV29-1, the J call TRBJ1-2; D uncertain. From germline, CDR1 is SQVTM and CDR2 ANQGSEA. This CDR3 contains 12 residues. The germline V and J ends were trimmed by 3 bases and 7 bases, with 12 bases remaining between them. CDR3 bases: TGCAGCGTTGACGGCGGGAGGTCTGGCTACACCTTC. Residues: CSVDGGRSGYTF.

As regards this clone: The same CDR3 arises from other DNA sequences in this sample as well. The V call is TRBV5-1, the J call TRBJ2-1, with 10 bases matching TRBD2. This CDR3 contains 15 residues. The J segment lost 4 bases and the V segment lost 3 bases, leaving 4 bases of the junction unmatched. CDR1 is SGHRS, CDR2 YFSETQ, per germline. CDR3 DNA sequence: TGCGCCAGCAGCTCCGGACTAGCGGTATACAATGAGCAGTTCTTC. Translating it yields CASSSGLAVYNEQFF.

The chain recombines TRBV9 with TRBJ2-2; D is unclear. The germline gives CDR1 SGDLS, CDR2 YYNGEE. The CDR3 spans 13 residues. V dropped 1 base and J dropped 4 bases, with 5 bases sitting between them. The CDR3 loop is CASSVTGTGELFF. The CDR3 DNA reads TGTGCCAGCAGCGTAACGGGCACCGGGGAGCTGTTTTTT.

The chain joins TRBV29-1 to TRBJ2-5; perhaps TRBD2 as D (6 bases). V was clipped by 2 bases and J by 6 bases, with 13 bases between them. The CDR3 runs 13 residues. In germline, CDR1 is SQVTM, CDR2 ANQGSEA. The DNA of the CDR3 is TGCAGCGTTGAATCCTCCGGGGGTCAGACCCAGTACTTC. It encodes CSVESSGGQTQYF.

This chain connects TRBV6-4 to TRBJ2-3; tentative D call: TRBD2 (6 bases). The V end was cut by 2 bases, the J end by 6 bases, with 18 bases between. This CDR3 is 16 amino acids long. Looked up from germline, CDR1 is MRHNA and CDR2 is SNTAGT. This CDR3 is CASSDGLLNFRDTQYF. The CDR3 nucleotides read TGTGCCAGCAGTGACGGACTACTTAATTTCAGGGATACGCAGTATTTT.

The CDR3 DNA sequence: TGTGCCAGCAGCTTAGCGAATAGCGGGAACTTCACTGAAGCTTTCTTT. Protein sequence: CASSLANSGNFTEAFF. This chain links TRBV7-9 with TRBJ1-1, with D hard to call. Germline lookup yields CDR1 SEHNR and CDR2 FQNEAQ (reference sequence). The CDR3 sequence is 16 residues long. The V end was cut by 0 bases, the J end by 4 bases, with 15 bases between.

This chain connects TRBV15 to TRBJ2-5; 8 positions agree with TRBD2. The V gene's germline CDR1 is LNHNV and CDR2 YYDKDF (reference sequence). V shed 8 bases, J shed 5 bases, and the junction held 16 bases outside the gene matches. The CDR3 has 16 amino acids. The CDR3 bases are TGTGCCACCCGCCACCGGGCGGGGGGAGTCCGGGAGACCCAGTACTTC. It specifies CATRHRAGGVRETQYF. Together with reference TRBV15 and TRBJ2-5, the CDR3 gives the full variable domain: DAMVIQNPRYQVTQFGKPVTLSCSQTLNHNVMYWYQQKSSQAPKLLFHYYDKDFNNEADTPDNFQSRRPNTSFCFLDIRSPGLGDTAMYLCATRHRAGGVRETQYFGPGTRLLVL.

The chain links TRBV27 to TRBJ2-1; 7 bases agree with TRBD1. Unmatched junction bases numbered 8, after V lost 1 base and J lost 2 bases. This CDR3 comprises 17 residues. The germline V gene encodes CDR1 MNHEY and CDR2 SMNVEV (reference sequence). The CDR3 here is CASSLYGTGQTYNEQFF. CDR3 nucleotides: TGTGCCAGCAGTTTATATGGTACGGGACAGACCTACAATGAGCAGTTCTTC.

The V gene is TRBV16, the J gene TRBJ1-5; maybe TRBD1 (5 bases). The V and J ends lost 3 bases and 7 bases respectively, with 7 bases between them. Looked up from germline, CDR1 is KGHSY and CDR2 is FQNENV. This CDR3 is built from 12 residues. In nucleotides, the CDR3 is TGTGCCAGCAGCCATGGGGGGCAGCCCCAGCATTTT. As protein: CASSHGGQPQHF. Full variable domain (rest looked up from reference TRBV16 and TRBJ1-5): GEEVAQTPKHLVRGEGQKAKLYCAPIKGHSYVFWYQQVLKNEFKFLISFQNENVFDETGMPKERFSAKCLPNSPCSLEIQATKLEDSAVYFCASSHGGQPQHFGDGTRLSIL.

In its sample, this clone was seen once. The J gene is TRBJ2-3, the V gene TRBV5-4; TRBD1 might be the D (6 bases). The V and J ends lost 7 bases and 6 bases respectively, with 21 bases between them. The CDR3 sequence is 15 residues long. CDR1 and CDR2 from the germline V gene are SGHNT and YYREEE (reference sequence). CDR3 nucleotides: TGTGCCAGCGCGCCAGGCAGGGGCGGTCCTGATACGCAGTATTTT. It translates to CASAPGRGGPDTQYF.